This T cell receptor beta chain is from a study of cytomegalovirus exposure and HLA in healthy donors. Across the study: Inside one of the first data releases sat some 93 million unique TCRs taken from HLA-typed donors.

PCR primers comprised 60 Vbeta and 13 Jbeta primers. TCRdb's copy holds only in-frame clones and misses some; the assay was immunoSEQ multiplex PCR. The listing contains approximately 92,000 clones. General study findings and limits: Clonal expansion was found to be greater in HLA-associated TCR beta chains than in equally common others in a later analysis. Later analysis identified a missense DCLRE1C variant that was linked to TCR beta V- and J-gene trimming.

Remarks on this clone: Antigen: not known.

Germline V CDR1 and CDR2: SNHLY, FYNNEI. J gave up 10 bases and V 3 bases, and 2 bases lay outside the gene matches. This CDR3 has 13 amino acids. V and J are TRBV2 and TRBJ1-6, with 8 bases identical to TRBD1. Source material: PBMCs. The receptor was derived from a young woman in good health and CMV-seronegative. The CDR3 loop is CASSEDRESPLHF. CDR3 bases: TGTGCCAGCAGTGAGGACAGGGAATCACCCCTCCACTTT.